This TCR beta chain was found in a study of post-analysis software for immune sequencing data. Study-level information: The disease courses spanned relapsing-remitting, secondary progressive and progressive-relapsing forms of multiple sclerosis.

Included in the TCR beta cDNA libraries were unique molecular identifiers. Input amounts of 1 to 10 million T cells were used. These gave around 500,000 cDNA molecules, so each molecule approximated one T cell. TCRdb reprocessed the PCR reads with MiXCR, giving one entry per CDR3 protein. The table lists fewer than 900,000 distinct CDR3 sequences, about 45% of them singletons. This CDR3 is 13 amino acids long. The germline V and J ends were trimmed by 6 bases and 5 bases, with 12 bases remaining between them. Study observations and caveats: Relative to controls, patients had several TRBV segments at higher frequency, with TRBV5-6, TRBV5-1 and TRBV20-1 among these.

As concerns this clonotype: What it binds is unknown.

What was sequenced was blood. The chain recombines TRBV12-3 or TRBV12-4 with TRBJ2-3, with D perhaps matching TRBD2 (6 bases). The clonotype was recovered from a girl aged 10 to 17 with multiple sclerosis. CDR3 nucleotides: TGTGCCAGCAGAAGACTAGGGGTAGATACGCAGTATTTT. This sequence encodes CASRRLGVDTQYF.